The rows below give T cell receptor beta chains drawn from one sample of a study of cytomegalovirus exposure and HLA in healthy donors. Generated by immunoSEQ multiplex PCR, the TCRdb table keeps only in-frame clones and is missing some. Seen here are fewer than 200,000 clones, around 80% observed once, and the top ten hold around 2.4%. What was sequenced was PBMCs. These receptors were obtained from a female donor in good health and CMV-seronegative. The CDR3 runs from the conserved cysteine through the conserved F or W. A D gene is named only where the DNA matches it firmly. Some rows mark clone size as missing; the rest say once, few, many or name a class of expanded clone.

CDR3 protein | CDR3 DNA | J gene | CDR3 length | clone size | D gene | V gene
CASSLAGGGDTQYF | TGTGCCAGCAGTTTAGCGGGGGGGGGAGATACGCAGTATTTT | TRBJ2-3 | 14 | . | TRBD2 | TRBV27
CASSLSSSGMYEQYF | TGTGCCAGCAGTTTATCGTCTAGCGGGATGTACGAGCAGTACTTC | TRBJ2-7 | 15 | . | TRBD2 | TRBV27
CSVVRGISYEQYF | TGCAGCGTTGTCCGAGGGATCTCCTACGAGCAGTACTTC | TRBJ2-7 | 13 | . | . | TRBV29-1
CASSQPGGESSYNEQFF | TGCGCCAGCAGCCAACCCGGGGGGGAGAGCTCCTACAATGAGCAGTTCTTC | TRBJ2-1 | 17 | . | TRBD2 | TRBV4-1
CASSQGTGGWEEKLFF | TGTGCCAGCAGCCAGGGAACAGGGGGCTGGGAGGAAAAACTGTTTTTT | TRBJ1-4 | 16 | . | TRBD1 | TRBV4-2
CASSPSDRLGTQYF | TGTGCCAGCTCACCTTCGGACAGGTTGGGGACCCAGTACTTC | TRBJ2-5 | 14 | . | TRBD1 | TRBV18
CASSQEEQVPDTQYF | TGTGCCAGCAGCCAAGAAGAGCAGGTTCCAGATACGCAGTATTTT | TRBJ2-3 | 15 | . | . | TRBV4-2
CASSPGTSGSLSDTQYF | TGTGCCAGCAGCCCCGGGACTAGCGGGAGCCTCTCAGATACGCAGTATTTT | TRBJ2-3 | 17 | . | TRBD2 | TRBV7-2
CASSPRPSGTYEQYF | TGTGCCAGCAGCCCCCGACCGAGCGGGACATACGAGCAGTACTTC | TRBJ2-7 | 15 | once | . | TRBV9
CASMPTSGGQFF | TGTGCCAGCATGCCGACTAGCGGGGGGCAGTTCTTC | TRBJ2-1 | 12 | . | TRBD2 | TRBV2
CASRPQGRNQPQHF | TGTGCCAGCAGGCCTCAGGGCCGCAATCAGCCCCAGCATTTT | TRBJ1-5 | 14 | . | . | TRBV28